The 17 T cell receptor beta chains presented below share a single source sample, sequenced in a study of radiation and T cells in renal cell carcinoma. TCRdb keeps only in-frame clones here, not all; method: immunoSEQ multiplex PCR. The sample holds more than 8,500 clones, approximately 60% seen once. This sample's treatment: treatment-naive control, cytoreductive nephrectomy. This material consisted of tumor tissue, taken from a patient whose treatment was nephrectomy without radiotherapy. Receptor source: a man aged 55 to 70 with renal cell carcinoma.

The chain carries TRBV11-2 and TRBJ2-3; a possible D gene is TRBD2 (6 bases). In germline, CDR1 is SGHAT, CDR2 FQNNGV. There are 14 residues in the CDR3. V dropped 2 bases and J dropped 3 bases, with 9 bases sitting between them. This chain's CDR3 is CASSLWRGTDTQYF. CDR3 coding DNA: TGTGCCAGCAGCTTATGGAGGGGAACAGATACGCAGTATTTT.

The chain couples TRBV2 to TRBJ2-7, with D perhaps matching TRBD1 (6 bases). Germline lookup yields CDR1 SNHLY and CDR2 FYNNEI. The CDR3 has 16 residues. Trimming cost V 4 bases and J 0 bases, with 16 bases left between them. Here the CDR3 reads CASSGSQGRISYEQYF. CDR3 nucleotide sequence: TGTGCCAGCAGTGGATCTCAGGGGAGAATCTCCTACGAGCAGTACTTC.

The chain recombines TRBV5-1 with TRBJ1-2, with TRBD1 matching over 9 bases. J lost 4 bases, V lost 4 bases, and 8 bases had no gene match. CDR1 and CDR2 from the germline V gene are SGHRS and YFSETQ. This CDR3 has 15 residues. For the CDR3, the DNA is TGCGCCAGCAGCCAAAACACAGGGGGCGGCTATGGCTACACCTTC. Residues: CASSQNTGGGYGYTF.

The CDR3: CASSTLGSYEQYF. CDR3 DNA sequence: TGTGCCAGTAGTACCCTCGGCTCCTACGAGCAGTACTTC. The chain recombines TRBV19 with TRBJ2-7; D call uncertain. Looked up from germline, CDR1 is LNHDA and CDR2 is SQIVND (reference sequence). The CDR3 loop spans 13 amino acids. Deletions cut 4 bases from V and 0 bases from J, with 7 bases between.

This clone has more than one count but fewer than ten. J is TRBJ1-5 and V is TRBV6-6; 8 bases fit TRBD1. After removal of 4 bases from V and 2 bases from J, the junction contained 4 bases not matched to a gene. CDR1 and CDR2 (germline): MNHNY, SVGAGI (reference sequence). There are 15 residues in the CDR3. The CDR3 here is CASSSPGQGNQPQHF. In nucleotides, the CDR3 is TGTGCCAGCAGTTCCCCGGGACAGGGCAATCAGCCCCAGCATTTT.

CDR3 region: CASSIDHGGSYEQYF. The CDR3 DNA reads as TGTGCCAGTAGTATAGATCATGGCGGCTCCTACGAGCAGTACTTC. V usage is TRBV19 and J usage is TRBJ2-7; D is unclear. The CDR3 has 15 residues. Trimming removed 0 bases at V and 0 bases at J, with 9 bases between. Germline V gives CDR1 LNHDA, CDR2 SQIVND (reference sequence). The entire variable domain, with the rest obtained from reference TRBV19 and TRBJ2-7, is as follows: DGGITQSPKYLFRKEGQNVTLSCEQNLNHDAMYWYRQDPGQGLRLIYYSQIVNDFQKGDIAEGYSVSREKKESFPLTVTSAQKNPTAFYLCASSIDHGGSYEQYFGPGTRLTVT.

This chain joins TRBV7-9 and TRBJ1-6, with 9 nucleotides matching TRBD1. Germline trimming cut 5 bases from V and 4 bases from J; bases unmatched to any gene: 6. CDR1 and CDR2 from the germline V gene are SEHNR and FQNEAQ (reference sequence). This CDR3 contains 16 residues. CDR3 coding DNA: TGTGCCAGCAGCCACGGACAGGGGTTTTATAATTCACCCCTCCACTTT. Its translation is CASSHGQGFYNSPLHF.

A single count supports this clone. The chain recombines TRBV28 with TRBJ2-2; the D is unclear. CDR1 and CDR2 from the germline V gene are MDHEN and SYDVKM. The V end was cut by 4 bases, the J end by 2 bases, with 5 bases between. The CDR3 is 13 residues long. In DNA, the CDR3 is TGTGCCAGCAGTTATCCAAACACCGGGGAGCTGTTTTTT. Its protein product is CASSYPNTGELFF.

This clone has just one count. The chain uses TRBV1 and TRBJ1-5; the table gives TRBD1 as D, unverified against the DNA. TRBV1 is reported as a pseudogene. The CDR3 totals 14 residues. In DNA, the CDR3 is TGCACCAGCAGCCCGGACAGGCGCGGTCAGCCCCAGCATTTT. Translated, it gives CTSSPDRRGQPQHF.

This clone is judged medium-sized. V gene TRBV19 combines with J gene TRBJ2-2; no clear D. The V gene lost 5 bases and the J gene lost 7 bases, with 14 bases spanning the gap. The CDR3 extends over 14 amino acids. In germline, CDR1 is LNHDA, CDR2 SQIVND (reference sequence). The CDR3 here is CASSLGSVGGELFF. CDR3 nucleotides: TGTGCCAGTAGTCTCGGTTCGGTCGGCGGGGAGCTGTTTTTT.

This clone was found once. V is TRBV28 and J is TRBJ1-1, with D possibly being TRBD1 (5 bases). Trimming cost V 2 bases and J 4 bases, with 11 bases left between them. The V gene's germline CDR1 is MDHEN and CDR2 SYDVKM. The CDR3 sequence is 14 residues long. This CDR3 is CASSLGGGRTEAFF. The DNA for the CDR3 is TGTGCCAGCAGTTTAGGGGGAGGACGCACTGAAGCTTTCTTT.

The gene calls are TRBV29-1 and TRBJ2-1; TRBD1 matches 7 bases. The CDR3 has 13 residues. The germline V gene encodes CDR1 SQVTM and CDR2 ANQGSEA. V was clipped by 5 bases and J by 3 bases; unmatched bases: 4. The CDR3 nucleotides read TGCAGCGTTATCGGGACAGACTACAATGAGCAGTTCTTC. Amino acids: CSVIGTDYNEQFF.

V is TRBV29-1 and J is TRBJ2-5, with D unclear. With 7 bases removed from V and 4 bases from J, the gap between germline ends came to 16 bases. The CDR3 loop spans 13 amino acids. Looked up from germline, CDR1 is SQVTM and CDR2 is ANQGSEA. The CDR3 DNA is TGCAGCGGCCTAACCCAGACTGGAGAGACCCAGTACTTC. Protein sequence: CSGLTQTGETQYF.

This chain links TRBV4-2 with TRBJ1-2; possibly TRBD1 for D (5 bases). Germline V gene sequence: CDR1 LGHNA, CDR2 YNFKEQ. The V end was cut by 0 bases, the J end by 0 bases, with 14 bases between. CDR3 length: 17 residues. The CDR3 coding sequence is TGTGCCAGCAGCCAAGATGGGGGGGGAGGACCTAACTATGGCTACACCTTC. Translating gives CASSQDGGGGPNYGYTF.

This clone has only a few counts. CDR3 loop: CASSLGVGGATGELFF. The CDR3 DNA is TGCGCCAGCAGCTTGGGTGTAGGTGGGGCCACCGGGGAGCTGTTTTTT. The V gene is TRBV5-1, the J gene TRBJ2-2; TRBD1 is a possible D gene (5 bases). Germline V gives CDR1 SGHRS, CDR2 YFSETQ. Between the trimmed V and J ends, which lost 0 bases and 4 bases, there was a span of 13 bases. This CDR3 is 16 amino acids long.

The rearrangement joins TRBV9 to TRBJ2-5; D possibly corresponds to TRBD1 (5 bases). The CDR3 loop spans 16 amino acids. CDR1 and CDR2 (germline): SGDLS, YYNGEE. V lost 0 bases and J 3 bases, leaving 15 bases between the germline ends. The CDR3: CASSVDRGSYEETQYF. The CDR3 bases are TGTGCCAGCAGCGTAGATAGGGGTAGTTATGAAGAGACCCAGTACTTC. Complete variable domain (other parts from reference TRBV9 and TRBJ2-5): DSGVTQTPKHLITATGQRVTLRCSPRSGDLSVYWYQQSLDQGLQFLIQYYNGEERAKGNILERFSAQQFPDLHSELNLSSLELGDSALYFCASSVDRGSYEETQYFGPGTRLLVL.

The CDR3 is CASSSSGSYEQYF. For the CDR3, the DNA is TGTGCCAGCAGCTCCAGCGGCTCCTACGAGCAGTACTTC. The chain couples TRBV5-6 to TRBJ2-7, with a tentative D call TRBD2 (5 bases). The CDR3 runs 13 residues. Germline-derived CDR1 and CDR2 are SGHDT and YYEEEE. Deletions cut 3 bases from V and 0 bases from J, with 7 bases between.